These T cell receptor beta chains were read from a single sample in a study of beta chain features in type 1 diabetes. Generated by immunoSEQ multiplex PCR, the TCRdb table keeps only in-frame clones and is missing some. The table lists about 160,000 clones, roughly 8% of them singletons. Source material: central memory CD4+ T cells from blood. These receptors all come from a woman in her late teens or twenties with type 1 diabetes. Both conserved end residues are part of each CDR3. Expanded clones get a size class; other rows say once, few or many, or leave the size out.

>few|TRBV27
CASSIQGTRDIQYF
>.|TRBV7-9
CASSLSGGQSYNEQFF
>.|TRBV9
CASSPLAGGEQYF
>few|TRBV4-2
CASSQDPTSADTQYF
>.|TRBV19
CASSGLAEQFF
>few|TRBV7-2
CASSGKGATLLGWGEQYF
>many|TRBV7-2
CASAQRGDTQYF
>.|TRBV6-5
CASSYHPMSGANVLTF
>.|TRBV5-1
CASSLGGGILNTEAFF
>few|TRBV29-1
CTSLKTPGLNTEAFF
>.|TRBV18
CASSPGRTPWDGYTF
>.|TRBV14
CASSLQGNTGELFF
>few|TRBV29-1
CSVEVGQAGDIQYF
>few|TRBV4-3
CASSQARGDEQFF
>few|TRBV19
CASSISSANTGELFF
>few|TRBV7-2
CASSRTGTSDEQFF
>.|TRBV5-1
CASSPGTGIRKTQYF
>.|TRBV25-1
CASSERGRDSGNTIYF
>.|TRBV5-4
CASSLDRGRTEAFF
>few|TRBV6-1
CASRGGTSGSGEQFF
>few|TRBV5-1
CASSRLATNEKLFF
>many|TRBV14
CASSQVWAQTQYF
>.|TRBV5-1
CASSHQPGADEQYF
>few|TRBV10-2
CASRIRDSAYEQYF
>.|TRBV1
CTSSPLAGKPQYF
>few|TRBV6-5
CASSYSLGTEFYGYTF